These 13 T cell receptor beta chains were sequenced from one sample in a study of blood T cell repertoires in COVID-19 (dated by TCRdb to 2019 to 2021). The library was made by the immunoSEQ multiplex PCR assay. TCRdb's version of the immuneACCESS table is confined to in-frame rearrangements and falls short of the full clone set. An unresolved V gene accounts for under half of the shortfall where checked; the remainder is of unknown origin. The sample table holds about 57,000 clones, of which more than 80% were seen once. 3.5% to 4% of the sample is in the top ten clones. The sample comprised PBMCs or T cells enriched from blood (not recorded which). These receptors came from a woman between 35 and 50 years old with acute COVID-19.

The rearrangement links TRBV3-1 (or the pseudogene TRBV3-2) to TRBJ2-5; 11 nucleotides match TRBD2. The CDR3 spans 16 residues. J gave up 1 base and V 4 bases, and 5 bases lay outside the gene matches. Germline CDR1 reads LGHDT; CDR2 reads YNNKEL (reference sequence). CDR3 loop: CASSPRGTSGQETQYF. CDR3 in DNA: TGTGCCAGCAGCCCTCGCGGGACTAGCGGCCAAGAGACCCAGTACTTC.

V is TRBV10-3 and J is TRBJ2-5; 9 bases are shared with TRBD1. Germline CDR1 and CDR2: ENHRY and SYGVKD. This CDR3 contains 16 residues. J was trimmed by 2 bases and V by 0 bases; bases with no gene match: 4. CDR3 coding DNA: TGTGCCATCAGTGAGTCCCAAGGGACAGGGCAAGAGACCCAGTACTTC. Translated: CAISESQGTGQETQYF.

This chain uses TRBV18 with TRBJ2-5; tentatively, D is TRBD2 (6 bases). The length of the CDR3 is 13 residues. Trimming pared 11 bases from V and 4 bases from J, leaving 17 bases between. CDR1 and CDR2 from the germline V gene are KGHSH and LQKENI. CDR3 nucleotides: TGTGCCTCCTCTTTGATGGGGGGAGAGACCCAGTACTTC. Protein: CASSLMGGETQYF.

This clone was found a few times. CDR3 protein: CATSDWTSGGNGELFF. The CDR3 DNA reads TGTGCCACCAGTGACTGGACTAGCGGGGGGAACGGGGAGCTGTTTTTT. J is TRBJ2-2 and V is TRBV24-1; TRBD2 matches at 14 bases. The CDR3 runs to 16 residues. Germline assignment: CDR1 KGHDR and CDR2 SFDVKD. V lost 4 bases to trimming and J lost 7 bases; unmatched junction nucleotides: 4.

In nucleotides, the CDR3 is TGTGCCAGCAGCCCCTCCCAGCGGGAGGGCCCCTACAATGAGCAGTTCTTC. Translating it yields CASSPSQREGPYNEQFF. The chain is built from TRBV7-8 and TRBJ2-1; 10 bases map to TRBD2. The germline CDR1 and CDR2 sequences are SGHVS and FQNEAQ. This CDR3 is built from 17 residues. V dropped 5 bases and J dropped 2; count of bases not matched to a gene: 9.

For the CDR3, the DNA is TGTGCCAGCAGCTTATCGATCGACAAATTCTATGGCTACACCTTC. It yields the protein CASSLSIDKFYGYTF. V gene TRBV7-9 combines with J gene TRBJ1-2; D uncertain. The CDR3 contains 15 residues. V shed 2 bases and J shed 4 bases, with 14 bases lying between them. Germline V gene data show CDR1 as SEHNR and CDR2 as FQNEAQ (reference sequence).

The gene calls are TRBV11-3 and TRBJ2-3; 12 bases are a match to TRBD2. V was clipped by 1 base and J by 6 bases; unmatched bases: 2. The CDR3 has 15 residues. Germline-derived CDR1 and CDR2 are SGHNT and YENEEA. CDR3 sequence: CASSLGLAGVDTQYF. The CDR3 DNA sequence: TGTGCCAGCAGCTTAGGACTAGCGGGGGTGGATACGCAGTATTTT.

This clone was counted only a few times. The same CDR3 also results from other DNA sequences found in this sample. Here the CDR3 reads CATSRDRGYEQYF. CDR3 DNA: TGTGCCACCAGCAGAGACCGGGGGTACGAGCAGTACTTC. The chain couples TRBV15 to TRBJ2-7; possible D gene TRBD2, 6 bases. V was pared by 0 bases and J by 4 bases, with 7 bases between. From germline, CDR1 is LNHNV and CDR2 YYDKDF (reference sequence). The CDR3 consists of 13 residues.

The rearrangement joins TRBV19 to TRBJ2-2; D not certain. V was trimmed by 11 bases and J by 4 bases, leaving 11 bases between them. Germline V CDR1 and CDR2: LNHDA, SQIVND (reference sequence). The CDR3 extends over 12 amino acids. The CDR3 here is CAGTTGTGELFF. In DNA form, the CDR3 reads TGTGCCGGTACAACGGGCACCGGGGAGCTGTTTTTT.

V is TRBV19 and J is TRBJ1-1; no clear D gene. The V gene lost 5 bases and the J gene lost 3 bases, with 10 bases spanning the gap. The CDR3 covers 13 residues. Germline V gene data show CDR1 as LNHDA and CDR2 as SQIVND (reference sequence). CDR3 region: CASSQKRDTEAFF. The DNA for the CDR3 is TGTGCCAGTAGTCAAAAGCGGGACACTGAAGCTTTCTTT.

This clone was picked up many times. The CDR3 DNA follows: TGTGCCAGTAGGGAGGACAGGAGCTCCTACAATGAGCAGTTCTTC. It codes for CASREDRSSYNEQFF. V gene TRBV19 combines with J gene TRBJ2-1, with 7 bases fitting TRBD1. Germline loops: CDR1 LNHDA, CDR2 SQIVND (reference sequence). The CDR3 is made up of 15 amino acids. V dropped 6 bases and J dropped 0; count of bases not matched to a gene: 5.

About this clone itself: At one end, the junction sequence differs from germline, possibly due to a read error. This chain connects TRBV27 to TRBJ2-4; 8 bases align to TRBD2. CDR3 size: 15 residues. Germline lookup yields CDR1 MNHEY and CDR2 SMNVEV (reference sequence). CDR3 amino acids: CASRLSSGGKNIQYF. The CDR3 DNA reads TGTGCCAGCAGGTTATCAAGCGGGGGCAAAAACATTCAGTACTTC.

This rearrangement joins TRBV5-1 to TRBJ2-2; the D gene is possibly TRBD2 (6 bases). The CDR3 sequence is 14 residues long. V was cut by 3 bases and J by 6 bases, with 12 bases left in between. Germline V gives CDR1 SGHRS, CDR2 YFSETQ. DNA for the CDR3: TGCGCCAGCAGCTCCTTTTCGGGAGCCGGGGAGCTGTTTTTT. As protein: CASSSFSGAGELFF.